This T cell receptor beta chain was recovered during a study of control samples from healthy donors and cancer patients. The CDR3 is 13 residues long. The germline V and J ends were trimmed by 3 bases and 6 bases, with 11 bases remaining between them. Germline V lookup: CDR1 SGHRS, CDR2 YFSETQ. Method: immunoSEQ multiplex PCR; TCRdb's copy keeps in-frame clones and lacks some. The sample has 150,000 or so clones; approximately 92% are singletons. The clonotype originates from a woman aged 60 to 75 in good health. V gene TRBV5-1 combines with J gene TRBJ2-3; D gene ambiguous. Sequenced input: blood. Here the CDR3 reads CASSYLTRDTQYF. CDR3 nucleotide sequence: TGCGCCAGCAGCTATCTAACCAGGGATACGCAGTATTTT.